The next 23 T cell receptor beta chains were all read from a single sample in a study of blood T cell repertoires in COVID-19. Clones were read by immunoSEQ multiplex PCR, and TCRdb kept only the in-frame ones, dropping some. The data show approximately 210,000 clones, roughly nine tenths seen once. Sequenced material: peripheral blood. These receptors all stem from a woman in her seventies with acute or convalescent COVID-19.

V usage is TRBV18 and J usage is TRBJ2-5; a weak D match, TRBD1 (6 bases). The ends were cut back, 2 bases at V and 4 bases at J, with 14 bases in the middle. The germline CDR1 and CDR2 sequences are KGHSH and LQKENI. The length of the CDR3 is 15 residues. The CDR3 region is CASSPVTGSGETQYF. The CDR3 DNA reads TGTGCCAGCTCACCAGTAACAGGGAGTGGAGAGACCCAGTACTTC.

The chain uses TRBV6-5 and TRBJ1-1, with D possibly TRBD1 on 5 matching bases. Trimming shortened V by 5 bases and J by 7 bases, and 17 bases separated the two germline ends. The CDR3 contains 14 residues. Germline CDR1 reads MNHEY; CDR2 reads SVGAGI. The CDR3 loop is CASSRPGGAGEAFF. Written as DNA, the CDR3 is TGTGCCAGCAGTCGCCCTGGAGGGGCGGGTGAAGCTTTCTTT.

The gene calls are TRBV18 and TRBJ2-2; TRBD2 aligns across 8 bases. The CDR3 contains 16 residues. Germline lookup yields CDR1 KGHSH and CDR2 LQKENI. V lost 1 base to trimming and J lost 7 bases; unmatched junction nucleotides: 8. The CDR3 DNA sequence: TGTGCCAGCTCACCACAAGCGGGGGCGTCCGGCGGGGAGCTGTTTTTT. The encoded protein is CASSPQAGASGGELFF. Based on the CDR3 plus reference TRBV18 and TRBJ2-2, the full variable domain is NAGVMQNPRHLVRRRGQEARLRCSPMKGHSHVYWYRQLPEEGLKFMVYLQKENIIDESGMPKERFSAEFPKEGPSILRIQQVVRGDSAAYFCASSPQAGASGGELFFGEGSRLTVL.

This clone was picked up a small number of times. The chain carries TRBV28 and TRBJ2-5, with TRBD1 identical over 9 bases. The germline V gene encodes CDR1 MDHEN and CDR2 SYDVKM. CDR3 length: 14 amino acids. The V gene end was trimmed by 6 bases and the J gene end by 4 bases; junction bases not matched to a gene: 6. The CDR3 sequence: CASSPTGGRETQYF. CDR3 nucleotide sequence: TGTGCCAGCAGCCCTACAGGGGGCCGAGAGACCCAGTACTTC.

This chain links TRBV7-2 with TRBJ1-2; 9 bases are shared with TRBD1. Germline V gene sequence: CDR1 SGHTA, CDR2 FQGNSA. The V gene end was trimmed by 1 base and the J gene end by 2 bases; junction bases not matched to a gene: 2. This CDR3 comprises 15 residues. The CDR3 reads CASSLVGTGNYGYTF. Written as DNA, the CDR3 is TGTGCCAGCAGCTTAGTGGGGACAGGGAACTATGGCTACACCTTC.

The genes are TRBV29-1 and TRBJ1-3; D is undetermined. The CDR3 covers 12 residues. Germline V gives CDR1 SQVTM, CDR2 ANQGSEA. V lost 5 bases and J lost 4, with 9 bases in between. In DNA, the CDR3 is TGCAGCGTTCTCACGGGGGGAAACACCATATATTTT. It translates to CSVLTGGNTIYF.

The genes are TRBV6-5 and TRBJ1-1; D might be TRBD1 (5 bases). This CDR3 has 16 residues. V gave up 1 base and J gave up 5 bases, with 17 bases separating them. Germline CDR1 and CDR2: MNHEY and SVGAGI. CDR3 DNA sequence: TGTGCCAGCAGTTACTTGGGGACTAGGGAAGGGACTGAAGCTTTCTTT. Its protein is CASSYLGTREGTEAFF.

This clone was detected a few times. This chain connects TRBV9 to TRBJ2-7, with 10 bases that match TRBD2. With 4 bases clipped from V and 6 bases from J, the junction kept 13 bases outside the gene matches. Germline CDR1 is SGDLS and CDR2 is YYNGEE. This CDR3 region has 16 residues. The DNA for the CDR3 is TGTGCCAGCAGCTCACAAGCGGGAGGGATTCTACGCGAGCAGTACTTC. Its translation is CASSSQAGGILREQYF.

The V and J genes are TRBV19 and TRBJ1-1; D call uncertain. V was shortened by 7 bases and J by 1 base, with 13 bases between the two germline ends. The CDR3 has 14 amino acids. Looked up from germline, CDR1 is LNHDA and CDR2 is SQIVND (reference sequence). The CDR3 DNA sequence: TGTGCCAGTACCAAAGTGGCGGGGAACACTGAAGCTTTCTTT. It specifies CASTKVAGNTEAFF.

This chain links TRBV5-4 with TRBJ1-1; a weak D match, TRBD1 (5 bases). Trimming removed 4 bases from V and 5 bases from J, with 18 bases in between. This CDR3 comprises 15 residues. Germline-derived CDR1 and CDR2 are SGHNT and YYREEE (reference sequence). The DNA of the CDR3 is TGTGCCAGCAGCCGGGGACTGGGAGGTAAAACTGAAGCTTTCTTT. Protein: CASSRGLGGKTEAFF.

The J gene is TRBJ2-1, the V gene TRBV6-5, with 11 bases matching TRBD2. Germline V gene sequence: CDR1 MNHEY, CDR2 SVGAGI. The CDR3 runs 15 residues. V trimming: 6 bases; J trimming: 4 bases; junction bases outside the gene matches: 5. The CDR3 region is CASRPGLAVYNEQFF. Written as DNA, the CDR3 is TGTGCCAGCAGGCCGGGACTAGCGGTATACAATGAGCAGTTCTTC.

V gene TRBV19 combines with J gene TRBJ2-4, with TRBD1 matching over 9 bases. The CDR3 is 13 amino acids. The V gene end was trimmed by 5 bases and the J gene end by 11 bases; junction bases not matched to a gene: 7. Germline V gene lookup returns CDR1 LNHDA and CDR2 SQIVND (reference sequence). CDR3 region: CASSFDRGVVQYF. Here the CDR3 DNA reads TGTGCCAGTAGTTTCGACAGGGGGGTTGTTCAGTACTTC.

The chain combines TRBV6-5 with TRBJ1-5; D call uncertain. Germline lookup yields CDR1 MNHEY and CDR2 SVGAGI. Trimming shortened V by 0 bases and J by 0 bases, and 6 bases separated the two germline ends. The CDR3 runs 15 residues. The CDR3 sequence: CASSYSRISNQPQHF. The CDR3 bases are TGTGCCAGCAGTTACTCGAGGATTAGCAATCAGCCCCAGCATTTT.

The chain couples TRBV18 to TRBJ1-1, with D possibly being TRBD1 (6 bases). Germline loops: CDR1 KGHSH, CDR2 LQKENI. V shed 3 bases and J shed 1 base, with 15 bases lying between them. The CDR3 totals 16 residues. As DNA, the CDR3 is TGTGCCAGCTCACCTTACTGGGACACTAGGAACACTGAAGCTTTCTTT. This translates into CASSPYWDTRNTEAFF.

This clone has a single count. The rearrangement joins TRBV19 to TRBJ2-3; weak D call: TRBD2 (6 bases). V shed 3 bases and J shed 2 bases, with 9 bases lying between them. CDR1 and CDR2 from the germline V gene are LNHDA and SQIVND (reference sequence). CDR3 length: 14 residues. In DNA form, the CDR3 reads TGTGCCAGTAGTATGGGGGGACCCACAGATACGCAGTATTTT. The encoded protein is CASSMGGPTDTQYF.

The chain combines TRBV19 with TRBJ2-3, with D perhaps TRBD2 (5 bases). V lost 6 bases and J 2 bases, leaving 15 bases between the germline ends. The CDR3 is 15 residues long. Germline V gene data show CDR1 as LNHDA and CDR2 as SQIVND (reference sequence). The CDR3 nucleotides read TGTGCCAGTAGCGCAACCGGGATAACCACAGATACGCAGTATTTT. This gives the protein CASSATGITTDTQYF.

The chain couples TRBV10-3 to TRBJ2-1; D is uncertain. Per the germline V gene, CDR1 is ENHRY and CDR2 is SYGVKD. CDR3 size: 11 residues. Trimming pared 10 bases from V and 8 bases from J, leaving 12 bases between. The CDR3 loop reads CASRLEDEQFF. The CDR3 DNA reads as TGTGCCAGCCGCCTTGAGGATGAGCAGTTCTTC.

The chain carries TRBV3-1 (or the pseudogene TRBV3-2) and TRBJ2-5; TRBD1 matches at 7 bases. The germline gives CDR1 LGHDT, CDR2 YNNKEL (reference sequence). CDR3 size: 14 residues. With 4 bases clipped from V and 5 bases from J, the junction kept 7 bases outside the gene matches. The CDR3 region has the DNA TGTGCCAGCAGCCTCCGACAGGGTACCGAGACCCAGTACTTC. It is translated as CASSLRQGTETQYF.

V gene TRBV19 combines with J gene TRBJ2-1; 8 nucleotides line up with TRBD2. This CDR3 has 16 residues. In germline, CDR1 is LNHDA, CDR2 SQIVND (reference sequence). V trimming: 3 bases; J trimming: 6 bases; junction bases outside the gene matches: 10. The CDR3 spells CASSMGGAGVSNEQFF. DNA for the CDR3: TGTGCCAGTAGTATGGGTGGAGCGGGAGTGAGCAATGAGCAGTTCTTC.

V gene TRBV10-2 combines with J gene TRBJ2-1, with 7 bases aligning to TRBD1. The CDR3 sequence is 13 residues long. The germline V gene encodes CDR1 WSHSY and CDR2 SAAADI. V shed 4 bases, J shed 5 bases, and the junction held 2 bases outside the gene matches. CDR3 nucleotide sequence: TGCGCCAGCAGTGGGGGACAGAACAATGAGCAGTTCTTC. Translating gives CASSGGQNNEQFF.

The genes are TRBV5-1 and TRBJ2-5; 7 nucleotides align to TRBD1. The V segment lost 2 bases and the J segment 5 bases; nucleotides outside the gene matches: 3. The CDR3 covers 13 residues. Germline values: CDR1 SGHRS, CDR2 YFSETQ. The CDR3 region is CASSFGRGETQYF. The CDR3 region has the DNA TGCGCCAGCAGCTTTGGCAGGGGGGAGACCCAGTACTTC.

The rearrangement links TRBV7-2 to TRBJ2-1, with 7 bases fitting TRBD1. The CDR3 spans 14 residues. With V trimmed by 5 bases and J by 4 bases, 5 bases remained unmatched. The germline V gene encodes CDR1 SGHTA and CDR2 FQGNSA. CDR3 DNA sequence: TGTGCCAGCAGCGGGGGACAGCAATACAATGAGCAGTTCTTC. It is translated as CASSGGQQYNEQFF. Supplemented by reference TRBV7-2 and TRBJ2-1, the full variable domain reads GAGVSQSPSNKVTEKGKDVELRCDPISGHTALYWYRQSLGQGLEFLIYFQGNSAPDKSGLPSDRFSAERTGGSVSTLTIQRTQQEDSAVYLCASSGGQQYNEQFFGPGTRLTVL.

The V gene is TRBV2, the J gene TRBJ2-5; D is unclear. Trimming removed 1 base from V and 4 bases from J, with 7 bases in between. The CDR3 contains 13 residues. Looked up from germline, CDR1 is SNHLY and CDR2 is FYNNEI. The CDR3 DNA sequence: TGTGCCAGCAGTGAAGACAGACCAGAGACCCAGTACTTC. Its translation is CASSEDRPETQYF.